These 28 T cell receptor beta chains came from one sample sequenced in a study of graft-versus-host responses after intestinal transplantation. For these receptors, no antigen is known. Generated by immunoSEQ multiplex PCR, the TCRdb table keeps only in-frame clones and is missing some. This sample yields roughly 89,000 clones, of which roughly 90% are seen a single time; around 0.17% belongs to the top ten. Sequencing used unstimulated CD4+ T cells sorted from spleen or lymph node cells, obtained before intestinal transplant. The receptor source for this set is a human donor who received an intestinal transplant.

The chain has TRBV15 and TRBJ2-1; 7 positions agree with TRBD2. This CDR3 has 18 residues. With 0 bases clipped from V and 0 bases from J, the junction kept 8 bases outside the gene matches. Germline loops: CDR1 LNHNV, CDR2 YYDKDF (reference sequence). Here the CDR3 DNA reads TGTGCCACCAGCAGAGATAAGGCTAGCGGATCCTCCTACAATGAGCAGTTCTTC. Amino acids: CATSRDKASGSSYNEQFF.

The chain is built from TRBV9 and TRBJ2-7, with 7 bases identical to TRBD1. This CDR3 comprises 14 residues. Germline-derived CDR1 and CDR2 are SGDLS and YYNGEE. After removal of 6 bases from V and 6 bases from J, the junction contained 12 bases not matched to a gene. CDR3 nucleotide sequence: TGTGCCAGCACATCAACCGGGACAGCAGCCGAGCAGTACTTC. It codes for CASTSTGTAAEQYF.

The chain uses TRBV29-1 and TRBJ2-7; possibly TRBD2 for D (6 bases). Per germline, CDR1 SQVTM and CDR2 ANQGSEA. With 4 bases removed from V and 5 bases from J, the gap between germline ends came to 15 bases. This CDR3 spans 13 amino acids. Here the CDR3 reads CSVGNAGSDEQYF. The CDR3 DNA reads TGCAGCGTTGGGAACGCGGGGTCGGACGAGCAGTACTTC.

The chain has TRBV2 and TRBJ2-7; TRBD2 is a possible D gene (5 bases). The CDR3 consists of 14 residues. V gave up 10 bases and J gave up 1 base, with 17 bases separating them. Germline CDR1 SNHLY, CDR2 FYNNEI. In nucleotides, the CDR3 is TGTGCCACCGTCTGGACTTCCATGTCCTACGAGCAGTACTTC. Translated: CATVWTSMSYEQYF.

This clone was seen once. The chain carries TRBV7-7 and TRBJ2-7; 7 bases line up with TRBD1. The CDR3 is 17 amino acids. Trimming took 0 bases from V and 4 from J; bases not matched to a gene: 12. Germline V CDR1 and CDR2: SSHAT, FNYEAQ (reference sequence). The CDR3 spells CASSLAGNRDRGYEQYF. DNA of the CDR3: TGTGCCAGCAGCTTAGCGGGGAACCGGGACAGAGGTTACGAGCAGTACTTC. The full variable domain, in which reference TRBV7-7 and TRBJ2-7 provide the parts outside the CDR3, is GAGVSQSPRYKVTKRGQDVTLRCDPISSHATLYWYQQALGQGPEFLTYFNYEAQPDKSGLPSDRFSAERPEGSISTLTIQRTEQRDSAMYRCASSLAGNRDRGYEQYFGPGTRLTVT.

The chain is built from TRBV13 and TRBJ2-3; TRBD2 matches 7 bases. Germline CDR1 is PRHDT and CDR2 is FYEKMQ (reference sequence). The junction had 7 bases not matched to a gene; V was cut back by 4 bases and J by 3 bases. The CDR3 is made up of 15 amino acids. In DNA form, the CDR3 reads TGTGCCAGCAGCTCCGCGGGGGTGGGGACAGATACGCAGTATTTT. It specifies CASSSAGVGTDTQYF.

The chain joins TRBV7-3 to TRBJ1-2; tentative D call: TRBD1 (6 bases). Between the trimmed V and J ends, which lost 5 bases and 8 bases, there was a span of 12 bases. Germline-derived CDR1 and CDR2 are SGHTA and FQGTGA. The CDR3 runs to 12 residues. Here the CDR3 reads CASSPRQAGYTF. The CDR3 coding sequence is TGTGCCAGCAGCCCAAGACAGGCGGGCTACACCTTC.

This clone was picked up one time. This chain joins TRBV5-6 and TRBJ1-1, with D uncertain. The germline V gene has CDR1 SGHDT and CDR2 YYEEEE. This CDR3 comprises 17 residues. Trimming stripped 7 bases from V and 8 bases from J, with 30 bases between. The CDR3: CASEVAAGGGGLLEAFF. In DNA, the CDR3 is TGTGCCAGCGAGGTCGCAGCTGGTGGCGGTGGACTGTTGGAAGCTTTCTTT. Together with reference TRBV5-6 and TRBJ1-1, the CDR3 gives the full variable domain: DAGVTQSPTHLIKTRGQQVTLRCSPKSGHDTVSWYQQALGQGPQFIFQYYEEEERQRGNFPDRFSGHQFPNYSSELNVNALLLGDSALYLCASEVAAGGGGLLEAFFGQGTRLTVV.

This clone was found a few times. This CDR3 reads CASSQFPGTQATNEKLFF. The CDR3 bases are TGCGCCAGCAGCCAATTTCCAGGGACTCAAGCAACTAATGAAAAACTGTTTTTT. The V call is TRBV4-1, the J call TRBJ1-4, with D possibly TRBD1 on 5 matching bases. Trimming took 2 bases from V and 0 from J, leaving 16 bases between them. The CDR3 is 18 amino acids. Germline V gene data show CDR1 as MGHRA and CDR2 as YSYEKL.

V usage is TRBV14 and J usage is TRBJ2-7; D may be TRBD1 (6 bases). This CDR3 spans 12 amino acids. Trimming left V 5 bases short and J 3 bases short, with 8 bases between. Germline values: CDR1 SGHDN, CDR2 FVKESK. CDR3 in amino acids: CASSLQGYEQYF. DNA for the CDR3: TGTGCCAGCAGCTTACAGGGCTACGAGCAGTACTTC. The complete variable domain, with remaining parts taken from reference TRBV14 and TRBJ2-7, reads EAGVTQFPSHSVIEKGQTVTLRCDPISGHDNLYWYRRVMGKEIKFLLHFVKESKQDESGMPNNRFLAERTGGTYSTLKVQPAELEDSGVYFCASSLQGYEQYFGPGTRLTVT.

The chain has TRBV18 and TRBJ2-2; 7 bases fit TRBD1. V was clipped by 3 bases and J by 4 bases; unmatched bases: 8. Per germline, CDR1 KGHSH and CDR2 LQKENI. CDR3 length: 16 amino acids. CDR3 in amino acids: CASSPWTGASTGELFF. In nucleotides, the CDR3 is TGTGCCAGCTCACCTTGGACAGGCGCCTCCACCGGGGAGCTGTTTTTT.

This rearrangement joins TRBV5-4 to TRBJ2-1, with 10 bases that match TRBD2. The CDR3 has 15 amino acids. V was pared by 4 bases and J by 12 bases, with 13 bases of the junction left unmatched. Germline V gives CDR1 SGHNT, CDR2 YYREEE (reference sequence). CDR3 in amino acids: CASSPGLADPFRQFF. In DNA, the CDR3 is TGTGCCAGCAGCCCTGGACTAGCGGACCCCTTTCGGCAGTTCTTC.

The CDR3 sequence is CASSSTGTSGGSYEQYF. CDR3 sequence (DNA): TGTGCCAGCAGCTCTACAGGGACTAGCGGGGGGTCCTACGAGCAGTACTTC. This sequence joins TRBV7-6 and TRBJ2-7, with TRBD2 matching 15 bases. J lost 1 base, V lost 4 bases, and 5 bases had no gene match. From germline, CDR1 is SGHVS and CDR2 FNYEAQ. The CDR3 has 17 residues.

The chain couples TRBV4-1 to TRBJ2-1; D call uncertain. Trimming removed 1 base from V and 5 bases from J, with 12 bases in between. The CDR3 consists of 15 residues. The V gene's germline CDR1 is MGHRA and CDR2 YSYEKL. The CDR3 protein is CASSQGEVWNNEQFF. Written as DNA, the CDR3 is TGCGCCAGCAGCCAAGGAGAGGTTTGGAACAATGAGCAGTTCTTC.

This chain joins TRBV27 and TRBJ1-1, with D perhaps matching TRBD1 (5 bases). CDR3 length: 14 residues. The V end was cut by 0 bases, the J end by 4 bases, with 9 bases between. Germline V gene data show CDR1 as MNHEY and CDR2 as SMNVEV (reference sequence). The CDR3 region is CASSLSRGLTEAFF. Written as DNA, the CDR3 is TGTGCCAGCAGTTTATCAAGGGGTCTCACTGAAGCTTTCTTT.

This chain connects TRBV7-9 to TRBJ2-1, with TRBD1 matching over 9 bases. The CDR3 extends over 15 amino acids. The trim removed 5 bases at V and 7 bases at J, leaving 9 bases unmatched. Germline CDR1 and CDR2: SEHNR and FQNEAQ (reference sequence). In DNA, the CDR3 is TGTGCCAGCAGCACAACCGGGACAGGGAGGAATGAGCAGTTCTTC. It is translated as CASSTTGTGRNEQFF. The full variable domain, rest sourced from reference TRBV7-9 and TRBJ2-1, is DTGVSQNPRHKITKRGQNVTFRCDPISEHNRLYWYRQTLGQGPEFLTYFQNEAQLEKSRLLSDRFSAERPKGSFSTLEIQRTEQGDSAMYLCASSTTGTGRNEQFFGPGTRLTVL.

The gene calls are TRBV5-1 and TRBJ2-1; 12 bases align to TRBD1. V trimming: 4 bases; J trimming: 12 bases; junction bases outside the gene matches: 5. Germline V gene lookup returns CDR1 SGHRS and CDR2 YFSETQ. This CDR3 is built from 13 residues. CDR3 loop: CASSVGTGGRQFF. For the CDR3, the DNA is TGCGCCAGCAGCGTAGGGACAGGGGGCCGGCAGTTCTTC.

This rearrangement joins TRBV19 to TRBJ2-5, with 7 bases matching TRBD2. Germline V CDR1 and CDR2: LNHDA, SQIVND (reference sequence). With V trimmed by 5 bases and J by 2 bases, 14 bases remained unmatched. The CDR3 loop spans 17 amino acids. CDR3 amino acids: CASSEPGGTRSQETQYF. The CDR3 DNA reads as TGTGCCAGTAGTGAACCGGGGGGTACAAGGTCTCAAGAGACCCAGTACTTC.

The chain combines TRBV7-6 with TRBJ1-6; D is perhaps TRBD1 (5 bases). The CDR3 length is 17 residues. V was clipped by 2 bases and J by 6 bases, with 17 bases between them. Germline CDR1 SGHVS, CDR2 FNYEAQ. CDR3 sequence (DNA): TGTGCCAGCAGCTTAAGCACCCGGCCGGGGGGTAATTCACCCCTCCACTTT. This translates into CASSLSTRPGGNSPLHF.

In DNA form, the CDR3 reads TGTGCCAGCAGCTTACAGGGAGGGAGCATGAACACTGAAGCTTTCTTT. It codes for CASSLQGGSMNTEAFF. The gene calls are TRBV7-6 and TRBJ1-1, with TRBD1 as a possible D gene (5 bases). There are 16 residues in the CDR3. V dropped 2 bases and J dropped 0 bases, with 13 bases sitting between them. Germline lookup yields CDR1 SGHVS and CDR2 FNYEAQ. Combining the CDR3 with reference TRBV7-6 and TRBJ1-1 gives the whole variable domain GAGVSQSPRYKVTKRGQDVALRCDPISGHVSLYWYRQALGQGPEFLTYFNYEAQQDKSGLPNDRFSAERPEGSISTLTIQRTEQRDSAMYRCASSLQGGSMNTEAFFGQGTRLTVV.

The rearrangement joins TRBV19 to TRBJ2-6; unclear D gene. V shed 3 bases and J shed 0 bases, with 15 bases lying between them. The CDR3 is 18 amino acids. The germline CDR1 and CDR2 sequences are LNHDA and SQIVND (reference sequence). The CDR3 DNA reads TGTGCCAGTAGTATCAACTCTGATAGACTCTCTGGGGCCAACGTCCTGACTTTC. It is translated as CASSINSDRLSGANVLTF.

This rearrangement joins TRBV5-6 to TRBJ2-3, with D perhaps matching TRBD2 (6 bases). The CDR3 length is 14 residues. Trimming cost V 1 base and J 1 base, with 7 bases left between them. CDR1 is SGHDT and CDR2 is YYEEEE in the germline V gene. DNA for the CDR3: TGTGCCAGCAGCTTGTGGGGGGGCACAGATACGCAGTATTTT. Translation gives CASSLWGGTDTQYF.

The rearrangement uses TRBV27 and TRBJ1-2; D may be TRBD1 (5 bases). The germline V gene encodes CDR1 MNHEY and CDR2 SMNVEV (reference sequence). The V and J ends lost 6 bases and 4 bases respectively, with 15 bases between them. The CDR3 loop spans 14 amino acids. The CDR3 here is CASRRPGARYGYTF. CDR3 DNA: TGTGCCAGCAGAAGGCCTGGGGCCCGCTATGGCTACACCTTC.

The rearrangement links TRBV7-8 to TRBJ1-1, with TRBD1 as a possible D gene (5 bases). Germline assignment: CDR1 SGHVS and CDR2 FQNEAQ. CDR3 size: 15 residues. The V and J ends lost 5 bases and 5 bases respectively, with 18 bases between them. CDR3 in amino acids: CASSLPGEGRTEAFF. CDR3 bases: TGTGCCAGCAGCCTCCCGGGGGAGGGGAGAACTGAAGCTTTCTTT. The full variable domain, with the rest looked up from reference TRBV7-8 and TRBJ1-1, is GAGVSQSPRYKVAKRGQDVALRCDPISGHVSLFWYQQALGQGPEFLTYFQNEAQLDKSGLPSDRFFAERPEGSVSTLKIQRTQQEDSAVYLCASSLPGEGRTEAFFGQGTRLTVV.

The chain has TRBV30 and TRBJ1-4; D perhaps matches TRBD1 (5 bases). Germline V gives CDR1 GTSNPN, CDR2 SVGIG (reference sequence). This CDR3 region has 15 residues. V lost 3 bases and J 5 bases, leaving 16 bases between the germline ends. This CDR3 reads CAWRGDSLRNEKLFF. DNA of the CDR3: TGTGCCTGGAGGGGCGACAGTTTGAGGAATGAAAAACTGTTTTTT.

The chain links TRBV6-6 to TRBJ2-7, with 9 bases identical to TRBD2. Per the germline V gene, CDR1 is MNHNY and CDR2 is SVGAGI (reference sequence). The V gene end was trimmed by 7 bases and the J gene end by 3 bases; junction bases not matched to a gene: 13. This CDR3 has 16 residues. CDR3 nucleotide sequence: TGTGCCAGCACTATTAGCGCGGGAGGGGTCCACTACGAGCAGTACTTC. Its protein product is CASTISAGGVHYEQYF.

The chain employs TRBV4-1 and TRBJ1-2; D unclear. CDR3 length: 13 residues. Germline CDR1 is MGHRA and CDR2 is YSYEKL. V lost 8 bases to trimming and J lost 2 bases, with 12 bases between them. This CDR3 is CASGHLQNYGYTF. The CDR3 DNA reads as TGCGCCAGCGGGCACTTACAAAACTATGGCTACACCTTC.

This clone has just one count. The chain combines TRBV29-1 with TRBJ1-1; tentative D call: TRBD1 (5 bases). V gave up 5 bases and J gave up 4 bases, with 26 bases separating them. The CDR3 sequence is 17 residues long. The V gene's germline CDR1 is SQVTM and CDR2 ANQGSEA. CDR3 protein: CSVNSYPGNRGGTEAFF. The CDR3 DNA reads TGCAGCGTTAACAGCTACCCGGGGAATCGGGGGGGCACTGAAGCTTTCTTT.